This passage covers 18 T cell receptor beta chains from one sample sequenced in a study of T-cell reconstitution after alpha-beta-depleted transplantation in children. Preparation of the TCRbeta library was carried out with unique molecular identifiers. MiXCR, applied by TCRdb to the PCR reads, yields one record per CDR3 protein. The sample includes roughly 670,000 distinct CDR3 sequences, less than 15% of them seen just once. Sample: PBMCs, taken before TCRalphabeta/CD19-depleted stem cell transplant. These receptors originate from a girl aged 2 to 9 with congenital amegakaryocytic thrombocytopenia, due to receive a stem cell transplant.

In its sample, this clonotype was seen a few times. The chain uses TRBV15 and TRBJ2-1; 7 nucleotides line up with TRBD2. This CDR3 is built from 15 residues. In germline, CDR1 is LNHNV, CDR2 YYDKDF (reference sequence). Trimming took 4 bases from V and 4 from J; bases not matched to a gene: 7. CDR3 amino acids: CATSIVLREYNEQFF. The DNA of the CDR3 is TGTGCCACCAGCATCGTTTTGCGGGAGTACAATGAGCAGTTCTTC.

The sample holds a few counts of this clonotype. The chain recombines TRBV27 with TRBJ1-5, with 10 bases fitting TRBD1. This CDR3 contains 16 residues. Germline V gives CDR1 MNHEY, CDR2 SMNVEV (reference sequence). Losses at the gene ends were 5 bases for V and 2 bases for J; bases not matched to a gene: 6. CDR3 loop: CASSDSGTGGNQPQHF. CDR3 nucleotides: TGTGCCAGCAGTGACTCGGGGACAGGGGGCAATCAGCCCCAGCATTTT.

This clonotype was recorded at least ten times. CDR3 protein: CAISIGDSFDRNTIYF. In DNA, the CDR3 is TGTGCCATCAGTATTGGGGACTCCTTTGACCGGAACACCATATATTTT. This chain joins TRBV10-3 and TRBJ1-3; possible D gene TRBD1, 5 bases. CDR3 length: 16 residues. V lost 5 bases to trimming and J lost 7 bases, with 21 bases between them. Germline V gene sequence: CDR1 ENHRY, CDR2 SYGVKD.

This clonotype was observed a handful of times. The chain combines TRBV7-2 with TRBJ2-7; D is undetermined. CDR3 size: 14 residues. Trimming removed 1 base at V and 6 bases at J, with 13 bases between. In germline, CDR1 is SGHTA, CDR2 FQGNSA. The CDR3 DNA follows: TGTGCCAGCAGCTTAGTTTTCCTCCTGGGCGAGCAGTACTTC. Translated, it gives CASSLVFLLGEQYF.

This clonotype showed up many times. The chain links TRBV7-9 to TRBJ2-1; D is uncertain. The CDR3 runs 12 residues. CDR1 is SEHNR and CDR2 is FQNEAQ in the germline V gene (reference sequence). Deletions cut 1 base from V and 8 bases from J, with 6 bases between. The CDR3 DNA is TGTGCCAGCAGCTTAGTCCTAGATGAGCAGTTCTTC. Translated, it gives CASSLVLDEQFF.

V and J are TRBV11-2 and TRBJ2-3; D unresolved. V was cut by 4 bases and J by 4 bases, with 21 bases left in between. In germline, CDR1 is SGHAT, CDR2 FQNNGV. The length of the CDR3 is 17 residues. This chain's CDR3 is CASSYSLLGYNADTQYF. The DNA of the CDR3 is TGTGCCAGCAGCTACTCCCTGCTGGGATATAACGCAGATACGCAGTATTTT.

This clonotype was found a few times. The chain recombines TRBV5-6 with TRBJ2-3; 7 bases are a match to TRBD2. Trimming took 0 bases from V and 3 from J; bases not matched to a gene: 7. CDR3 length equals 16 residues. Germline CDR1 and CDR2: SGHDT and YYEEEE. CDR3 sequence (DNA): TGTGCCAGCAGCTTGGTCACGGGAGCGGGAACAGATACGCAGTATTTT. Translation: CASSLVTGAGTDTQYF.

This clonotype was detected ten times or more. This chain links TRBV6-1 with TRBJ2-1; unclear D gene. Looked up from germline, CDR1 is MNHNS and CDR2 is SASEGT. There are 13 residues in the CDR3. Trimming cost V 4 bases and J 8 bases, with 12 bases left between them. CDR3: CASSGISSYEQFF. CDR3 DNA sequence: TGTGCCAGCAGTGGAATTAGCAGTTATGAGCAGTTCTTC.

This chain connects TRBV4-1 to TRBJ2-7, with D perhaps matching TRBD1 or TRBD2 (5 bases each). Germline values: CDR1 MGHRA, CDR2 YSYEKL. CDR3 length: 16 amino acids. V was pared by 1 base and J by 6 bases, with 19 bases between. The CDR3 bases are TGCGCCAGCAGCCAAGGTCTCCGGGACCCCTTCCGCGAGCAGTACTTC. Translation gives CASSQGLRDPFREQYF.

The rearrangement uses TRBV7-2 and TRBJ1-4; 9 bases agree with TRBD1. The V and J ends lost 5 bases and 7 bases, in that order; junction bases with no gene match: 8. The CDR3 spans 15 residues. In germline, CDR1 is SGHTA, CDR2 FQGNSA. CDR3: CASSVQGAGLEKLFF. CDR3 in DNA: TGTGCCAGCAGCGTACAGGGGGCAGGTCTTGAAAAACTGTTTTTT.

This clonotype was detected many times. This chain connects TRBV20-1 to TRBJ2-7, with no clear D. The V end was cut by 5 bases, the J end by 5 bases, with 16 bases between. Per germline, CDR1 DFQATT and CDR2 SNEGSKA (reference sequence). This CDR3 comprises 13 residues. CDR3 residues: CSALDSNPNEQYF. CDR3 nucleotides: TGCAGTGCTCTCGATAGCAACCCAAACGAGCAGTACTTC.

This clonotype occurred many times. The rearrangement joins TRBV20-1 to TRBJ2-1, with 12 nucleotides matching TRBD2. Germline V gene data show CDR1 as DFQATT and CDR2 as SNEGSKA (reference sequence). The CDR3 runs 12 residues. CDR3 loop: CSRTSGTNEQFF. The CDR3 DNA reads TGCAGCAGGACTAGCGGGACCAATGAGCAGTTCTTC.

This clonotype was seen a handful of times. For the CDR3, the DNA is TGTGCCAGCAGTCCCGTCTACAGGGCCTCCTACGAGCAGTACTTC. Amino acid sequence: CASSPVYRASYEQYF. The chain carries TRBV28 and TRBJ2-7, with a tentative D call TRBD1 (6 bases). Germline V gives CDR1 MDHEN, CDR2 SYDVKM. V was cut by 5 bases and J by 0 bases, with 14 bases left in between. The CDR3 extends over 15 amino acids.

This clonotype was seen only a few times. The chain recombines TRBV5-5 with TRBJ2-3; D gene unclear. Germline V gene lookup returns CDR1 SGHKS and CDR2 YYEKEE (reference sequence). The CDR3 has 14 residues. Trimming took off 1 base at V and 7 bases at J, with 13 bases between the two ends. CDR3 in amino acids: CASSLTAIPNTQYF. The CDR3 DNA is TGTGCCAGCAGCTTGACAGCTATACCCAATACGCAGTATTTT.

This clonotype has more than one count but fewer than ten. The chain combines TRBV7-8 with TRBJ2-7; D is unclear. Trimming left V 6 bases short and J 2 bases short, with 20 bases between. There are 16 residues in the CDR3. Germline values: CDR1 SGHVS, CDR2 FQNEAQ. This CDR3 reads CASRKGIRELPYEQYF. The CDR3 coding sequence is TGTGCCAGCAGAAAAGGAATACGAGAACTTCCCTACGAGCAGTACTTC.

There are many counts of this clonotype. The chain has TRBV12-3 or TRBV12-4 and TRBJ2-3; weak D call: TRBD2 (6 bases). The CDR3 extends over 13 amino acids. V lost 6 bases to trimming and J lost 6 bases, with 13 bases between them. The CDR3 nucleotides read TGTGCCAGCAGGCCCCCGGGACTGGATACGCAGTATTTT. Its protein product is CASRPPGLDTQYF.

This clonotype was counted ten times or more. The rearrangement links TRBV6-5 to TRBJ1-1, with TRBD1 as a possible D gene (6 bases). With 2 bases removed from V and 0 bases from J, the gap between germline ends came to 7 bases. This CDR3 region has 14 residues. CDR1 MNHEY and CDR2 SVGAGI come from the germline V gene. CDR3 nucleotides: TGTGCCAGCAGTTACGGACAGATGAACACTGAAGCTTTCTTT. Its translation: CASSYGQMNTEAFF.

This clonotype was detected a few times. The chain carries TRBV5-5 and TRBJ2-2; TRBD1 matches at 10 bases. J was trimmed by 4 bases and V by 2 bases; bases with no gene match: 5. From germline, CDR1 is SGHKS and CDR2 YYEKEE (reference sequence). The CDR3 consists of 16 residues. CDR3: CASSLDRGRSTGELFF. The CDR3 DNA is TGTGCCAGCAGCTTAGACAGGGGGCGCAGCACCGGGGAGCTGTTTTTT.